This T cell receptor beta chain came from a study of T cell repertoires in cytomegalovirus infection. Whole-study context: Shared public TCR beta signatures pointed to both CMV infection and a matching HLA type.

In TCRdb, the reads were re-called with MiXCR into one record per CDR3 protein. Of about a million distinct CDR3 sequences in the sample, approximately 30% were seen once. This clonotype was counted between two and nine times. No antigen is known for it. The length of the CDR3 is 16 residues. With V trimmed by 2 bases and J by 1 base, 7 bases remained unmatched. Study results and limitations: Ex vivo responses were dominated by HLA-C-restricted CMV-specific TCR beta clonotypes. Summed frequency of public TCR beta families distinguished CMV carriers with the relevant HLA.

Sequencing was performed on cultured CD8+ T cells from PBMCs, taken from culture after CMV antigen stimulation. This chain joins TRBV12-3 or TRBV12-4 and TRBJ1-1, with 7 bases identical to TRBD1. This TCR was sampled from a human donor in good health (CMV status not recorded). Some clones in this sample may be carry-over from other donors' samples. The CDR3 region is CASSLRRGRANTEAFF. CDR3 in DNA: TGTGCCAGCAGTTTAAGGAGGGGGCGGGCGAACACTGAAGCTTTCTTT.